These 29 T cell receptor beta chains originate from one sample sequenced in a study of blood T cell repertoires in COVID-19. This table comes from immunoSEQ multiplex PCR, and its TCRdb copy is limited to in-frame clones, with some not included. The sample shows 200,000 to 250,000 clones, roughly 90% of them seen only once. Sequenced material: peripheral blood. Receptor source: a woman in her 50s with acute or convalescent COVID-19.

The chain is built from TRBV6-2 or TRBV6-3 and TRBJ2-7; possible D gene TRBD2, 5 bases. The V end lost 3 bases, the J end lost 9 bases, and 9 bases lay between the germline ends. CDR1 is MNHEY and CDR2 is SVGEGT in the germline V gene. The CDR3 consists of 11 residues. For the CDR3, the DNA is TGTGCCAGCAGTTATCCTGGAGGGCAGTACTTC. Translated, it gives CASSYPGGQYF.

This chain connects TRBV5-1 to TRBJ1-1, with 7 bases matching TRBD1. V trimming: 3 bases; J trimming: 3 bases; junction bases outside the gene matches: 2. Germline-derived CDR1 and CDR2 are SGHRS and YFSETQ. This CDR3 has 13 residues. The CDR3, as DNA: TGCGCCAGCAGCTCAGGGGGTCACACTGAAGCTTTCTTT. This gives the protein CASSSGGHTEAFF.

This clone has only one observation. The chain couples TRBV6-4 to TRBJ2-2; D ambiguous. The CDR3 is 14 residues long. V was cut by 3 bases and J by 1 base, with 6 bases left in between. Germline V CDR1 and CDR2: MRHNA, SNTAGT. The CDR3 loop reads CASSEVGNTGELFF. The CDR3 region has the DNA TGTGCCAGCAGTGAAGTCGGGAACACCGGGGAGCTGTTTTTT.

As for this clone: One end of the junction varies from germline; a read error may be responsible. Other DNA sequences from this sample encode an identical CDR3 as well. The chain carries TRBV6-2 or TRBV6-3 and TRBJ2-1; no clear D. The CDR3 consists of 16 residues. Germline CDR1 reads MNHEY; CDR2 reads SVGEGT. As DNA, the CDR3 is TGTGCCAGTAGTTACGGTCAGGCGATGGGTTACAATGAGCAGTTCTTC. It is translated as CASSYGQAMGYNEQFF.

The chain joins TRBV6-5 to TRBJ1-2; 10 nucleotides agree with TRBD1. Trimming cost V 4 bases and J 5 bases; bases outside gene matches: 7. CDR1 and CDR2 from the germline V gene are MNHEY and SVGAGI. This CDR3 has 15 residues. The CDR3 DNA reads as TGTGCCAGCAGTTCCCTGACAGGGGGCGGGTATGGCTACACCTTC. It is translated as CASSSLTGGGYGYTF.

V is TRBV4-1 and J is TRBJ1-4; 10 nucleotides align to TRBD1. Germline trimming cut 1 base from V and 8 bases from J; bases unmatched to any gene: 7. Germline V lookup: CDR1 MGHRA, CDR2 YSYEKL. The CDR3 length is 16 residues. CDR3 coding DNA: TGCGCCAGCAGCCAAGTGTCGGACAGGGGGAACGAAAAACTGTTTTTT. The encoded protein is CASSQVSDRGNEKLFF.

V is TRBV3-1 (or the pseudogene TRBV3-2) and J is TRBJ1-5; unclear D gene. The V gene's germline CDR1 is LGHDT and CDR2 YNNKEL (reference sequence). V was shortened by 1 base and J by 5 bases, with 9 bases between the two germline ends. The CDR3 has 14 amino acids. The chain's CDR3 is CASSQVYGDQPQHF. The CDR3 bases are TGTGCCAGCAGCCAAGTCTACGGGGATCAGCCCCAGCATTTT.

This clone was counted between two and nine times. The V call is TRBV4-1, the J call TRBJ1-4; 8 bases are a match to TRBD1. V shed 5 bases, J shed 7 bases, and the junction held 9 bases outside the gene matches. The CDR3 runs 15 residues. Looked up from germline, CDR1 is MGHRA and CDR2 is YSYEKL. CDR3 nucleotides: TGCGCCAGCAGCGATCAGGGGGCTTCGCGTGAAAAACTGTTTTTT. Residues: CASSDQGASREKLFF.

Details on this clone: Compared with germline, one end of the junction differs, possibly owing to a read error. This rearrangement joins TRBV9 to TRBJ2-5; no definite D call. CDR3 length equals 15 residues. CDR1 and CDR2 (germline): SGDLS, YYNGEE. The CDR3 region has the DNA TGTGCCAGCAGCGTAGGGGCAGGTCTCCAAGGGACCCAGTACTTC. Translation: CASSVGAGLQGTQYF.

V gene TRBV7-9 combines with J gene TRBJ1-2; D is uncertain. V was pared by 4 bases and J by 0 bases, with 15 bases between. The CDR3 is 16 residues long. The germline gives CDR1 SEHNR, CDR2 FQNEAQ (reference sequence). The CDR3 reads CASSSTPLISNYGYTF. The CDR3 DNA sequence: TGTGCCAGCAGCTCCACCCCCCTAATATCTAACTATGGCTACACCTTC.

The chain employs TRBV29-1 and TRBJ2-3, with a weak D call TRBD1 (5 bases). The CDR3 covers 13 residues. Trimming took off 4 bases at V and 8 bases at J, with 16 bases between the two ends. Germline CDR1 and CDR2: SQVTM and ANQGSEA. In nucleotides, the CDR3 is TGCAGCGTTGCGTCCCAGGGATTGTCTACGCAGTATTTT. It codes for CSVASQGLSTQYF.

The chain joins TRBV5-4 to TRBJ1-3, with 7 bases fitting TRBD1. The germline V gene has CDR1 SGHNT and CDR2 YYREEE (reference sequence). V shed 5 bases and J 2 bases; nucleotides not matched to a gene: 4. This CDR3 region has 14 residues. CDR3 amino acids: CASSSGTAGNTIYF. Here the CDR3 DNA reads TGTGCCAGCAGTAGCGGGACAGCTGGAAACACCATATATTTT. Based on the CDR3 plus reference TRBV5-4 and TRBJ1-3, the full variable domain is ETGVTQSPTHLIKTRGQQVTLRCSSQSGHNTVSWYQQALGQGPQFIFQYYREEENGRGNFPPRFSGLQFPNYSSELNVNALELDDSALYLCASSSGTAGNTIYFGEGSWLTVV.

The CDR3: CASSSSGGTEAFF. The CDR3 DNA follows: TGTGCCAGCAGCTCCTCCGGTGGCACTGAAGCTTTCTTT. The chain couples TRBV7-2 to TRBJ1-1; D ambiguous. Germline V lookup: CDR1 SGHTA, CDR2 FQGNSA. V lost 4 bases and J lost 4, with 10 bases in between. The CDR3 is 13 residues long.

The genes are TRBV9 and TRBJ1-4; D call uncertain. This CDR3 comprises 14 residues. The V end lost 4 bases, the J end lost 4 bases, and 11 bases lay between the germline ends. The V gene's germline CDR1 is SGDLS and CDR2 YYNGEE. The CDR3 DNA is TGTGCCAGCAGCACCCCCGGCGGTAATGAAAAACTGTTTTTT. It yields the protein CASSTPGGNEKLFF.

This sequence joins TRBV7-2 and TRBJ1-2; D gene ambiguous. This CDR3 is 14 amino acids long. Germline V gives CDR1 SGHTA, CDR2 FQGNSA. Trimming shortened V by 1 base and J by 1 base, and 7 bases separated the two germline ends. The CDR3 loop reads CASSLVFSNYGYTF. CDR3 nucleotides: TGTGCCAGCAGCTTAGTTTTCAGTAACTATGGCTACACCTTC.

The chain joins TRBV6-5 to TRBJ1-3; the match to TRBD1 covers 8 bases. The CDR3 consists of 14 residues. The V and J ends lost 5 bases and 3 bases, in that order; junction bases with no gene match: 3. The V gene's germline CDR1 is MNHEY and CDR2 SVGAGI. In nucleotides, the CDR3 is TGTGCCAGCAGTCGACAGGGGTATGGAAACACCATATATTTT. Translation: CASSRQGYGNTIYF.

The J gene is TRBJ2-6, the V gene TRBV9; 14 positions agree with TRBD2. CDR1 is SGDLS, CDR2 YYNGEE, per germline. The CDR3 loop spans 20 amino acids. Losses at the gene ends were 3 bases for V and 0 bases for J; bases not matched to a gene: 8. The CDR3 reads CASSAGLAGGTRSGANVLTF. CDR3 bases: TGTGCCAGCAGCGCCGGACTAGCGGGGGGAACTCGCTCTGGGGCCAACGTCCTGACTTTC.

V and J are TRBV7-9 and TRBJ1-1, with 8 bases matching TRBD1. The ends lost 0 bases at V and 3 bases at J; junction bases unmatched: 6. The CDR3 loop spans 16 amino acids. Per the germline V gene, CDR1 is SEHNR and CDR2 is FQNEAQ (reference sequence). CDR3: CASSLALDRGYTEAFF. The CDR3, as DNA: TGTGCCAGCAGCTTAGCGCTAGACAGGGGTTACACTGAAGCTTTCTTT.

The CDR3 region has the DNA TGTGCCAGCAGCGCCCGACAGAGTCTCTATGGCTACACCTTC. Its protein product is CASSARQSLYGYTF. The chain uses TRBV11-3 and TRBJ1-2; a possible D gene is TRBD1 (5 bases). Germline CDR1 and CDR2: SGHNT and YENEEA. CDR3 length: 14 residues. The germline V and J ends were trimmed by 5 bases and 4 bases, with 14 bases remaining between them.

This CDR3 reads CASSPATGGSTGELFF. CDR3 sequence (DNA): TGTGCCAGCTCACCCGCCACAGGGGGCAGCACCGGGGAGCTGTTTTTT. The V gene is TRBV18, the J gene TRBJ2-2; 9 bases align to TRBD1. Unmatched junction bases numbered 6, after V lost 3 bases and J lost 4 bases. Per the germline V gene, CDR1 is KGHSH and CDR2 is LQKENI. The CDR3 is 16 residues long.

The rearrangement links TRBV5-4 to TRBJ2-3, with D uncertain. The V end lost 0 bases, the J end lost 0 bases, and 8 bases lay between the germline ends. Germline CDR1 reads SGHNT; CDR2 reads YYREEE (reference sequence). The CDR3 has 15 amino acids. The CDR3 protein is CASSLAGASTDTQYF. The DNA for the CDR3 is TGTGCCAGCAGCTTGGCGGGTGCTAGCACAGATACGCAGTATTTT.

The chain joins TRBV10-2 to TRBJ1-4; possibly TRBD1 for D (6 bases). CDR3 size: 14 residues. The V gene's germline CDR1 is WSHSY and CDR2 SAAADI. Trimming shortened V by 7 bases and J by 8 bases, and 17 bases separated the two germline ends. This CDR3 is CASNAGGLYEKLFF. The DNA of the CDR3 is TGCGCCAGCAACGCGGGGGGGCTCTACGAAAAACTGTTTTTT.

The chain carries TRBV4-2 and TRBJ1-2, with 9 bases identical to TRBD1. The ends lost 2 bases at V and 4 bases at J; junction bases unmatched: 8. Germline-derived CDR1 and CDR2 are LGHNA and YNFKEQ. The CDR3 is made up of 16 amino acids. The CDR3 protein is CASSQSSGTGIYGYTF. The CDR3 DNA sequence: TGTGCCAGCAGCCAATCCTCCGGGACAGGGATCTATGGCTACACCTTC.

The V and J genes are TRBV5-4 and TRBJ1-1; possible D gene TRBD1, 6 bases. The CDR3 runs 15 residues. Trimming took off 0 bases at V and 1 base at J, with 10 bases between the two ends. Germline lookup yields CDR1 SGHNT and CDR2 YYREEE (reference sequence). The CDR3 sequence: CASSLAGQQNTEAFF. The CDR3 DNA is TGTGCCAGCAGCTTGGCCGGACAGCAGAACACTGAAGCTTTCTTT.

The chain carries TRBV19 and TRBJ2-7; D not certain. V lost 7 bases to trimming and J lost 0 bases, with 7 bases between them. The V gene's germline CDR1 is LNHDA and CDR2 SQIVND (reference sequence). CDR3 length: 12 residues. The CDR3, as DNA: TGTGCCAGTAACGGTAACTCCTACGAGCAGTACTTC. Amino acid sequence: CASNGNSYEQYF.

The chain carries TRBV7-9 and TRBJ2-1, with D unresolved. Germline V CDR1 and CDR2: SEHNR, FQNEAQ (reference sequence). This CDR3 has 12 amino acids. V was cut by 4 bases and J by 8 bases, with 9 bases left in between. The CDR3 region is CASSSPRDEQFF. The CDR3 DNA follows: TGTGCCAGCAGCTCCCCCCGCGATGAGCAGTTCTTC.

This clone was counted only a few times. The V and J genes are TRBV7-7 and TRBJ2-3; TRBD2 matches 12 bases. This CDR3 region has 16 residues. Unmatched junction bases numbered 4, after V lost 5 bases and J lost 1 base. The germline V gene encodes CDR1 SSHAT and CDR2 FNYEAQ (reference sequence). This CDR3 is CASSPGLAGRTDTQYF. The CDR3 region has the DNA TGTGCCAGCAGCCCAGGACTAGCGGGGCGCACAGATACGCAGTATTTT.

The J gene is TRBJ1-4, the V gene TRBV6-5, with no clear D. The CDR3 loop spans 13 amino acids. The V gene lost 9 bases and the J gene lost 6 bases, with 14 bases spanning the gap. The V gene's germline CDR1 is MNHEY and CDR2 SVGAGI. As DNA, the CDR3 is TGTGCCAGTCGGGATGTATCTTATGAAAAACTGTTTTTT. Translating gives CASRDVSYEKLFF.

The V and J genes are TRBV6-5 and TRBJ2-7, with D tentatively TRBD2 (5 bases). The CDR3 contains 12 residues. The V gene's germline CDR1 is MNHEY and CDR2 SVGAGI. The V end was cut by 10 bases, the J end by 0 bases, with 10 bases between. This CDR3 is CATRGGSYEQYF. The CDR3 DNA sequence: TGTGCCACCCGGGGTGGCTCCTACGAGCAGTACTTC.